The 21 T cell receptor beta chains given below trace back to one sample, sequenced in a study of blood T cell repertoires in COVID-19. Some clones are missing from TCRdb's copy, which holds only in-frame ones; the method was immunoSEQ multiplex PCR. The profile shows fewer than 250,000 clones, around 81% of them singletons. Sequencing was performed on peripheral blood. Source of these receptors: a man between 60 and 70 years old with COVID-19, enrolled during active disease.

J is TRBJ2-2 and V is TRBV6-5; D unclear. V was clipped by 7 bases and J by 2 bases, with 11 bases between them. From germline, CDR1 is MNHEY and CDR2 SVGAGI. The CDR3 contains 14 residues. The CDR3 DNA reads TGTGCCAGCAAAGAGCTCATAAACACCGGGGAGCTGTTTTTT. As protein: CASKELINTGELFF.

The gene calls are TRBV14 and TRBJ1-4; TRBD1 matches 9 bases. V lost 4 bases to trimming and J lost 6 bases; unmatched junction nucleotides: 6. Germline-derived CDR1 and CDR2 are SGHDN and FVKESK. CDR3 length: 15 residues. The CDR3 DNA follows: TGTGCCAGCAGCCTTTCCGGGACAGGGCATGAAAAACTGTTTTTT. It encodes CASSLSGTGHEKLFF.

This clone was seen a single time. The V gene is TRBV10-2, the J gene TRBJ1-1, with a tentative D call TRBD1 (5 bases). The ends were cut back, 0 bases at V and 3 bases at J, with 11 bases in the middle. Germline-derived CDR1 and CDR2 are WSHSY and SAAADI. The CDR3 is 15 residues long. The CDR3: CASSESTGGDTEAFF. DNA of the CDR3: TGCGCCAGCAGTGAGTCGACCGGGGGGGACACTGAAGCTTTCTTT.

V usage is TRBV24-1 and J usage is TRBJ2-1; perhaps TRBD2 as D (5 bases). With 5 bases removed from V and 10 bases from J, the gap between germline ends came to 20 bases. Germline values: CDR1 KGHDR, CDR2 SFDVKD. The CDR3 runs 15 residues. CDR3 region: CATSAASGDSREQFF. The CDR3, as DNA: TGTGCCACCAGTGCCGCTTCCGGGGATTCAAGGGAGCAGTTCTTC.

This clone was seen only once. DNA for the CDR3: TGTGCCAGCAGTGAGGGGGCGACAATCAGCTCCTACGAGCAGTACTTC. It is translated as CASSEGATISSYEQYF. The gene calls are TRBV6-1 and TRBJ2-7, with TRBD1 as a possible D gene (6 bases). This CDR3 has 16 residues. Germline CDR1 and CDR2: MNHNS and SASEGT. The V end lost 3 bases, the J end lost 0 bases, and 15 bases lay between the germline ends.

About this clone: This sample also contains other DNA sequences that code for the same CDR3. The chain combines TRBV18 with TRBJ2-2, with TRBD1 as a possible D gene (5 bases). The CDR3 is 15 amino acids. The germline V gene encodes CDR1 KGHSH and CDR2 LQKENI. Deletions cut 2 bases from V and 4 bases from J, with 11 bases between. This CDR3 reads CASSPLAGLTGELFF. The DNA of the CDR3 is TGTGCCAGCTCACCATTGGCAGGGCTCACCGGGGAGCTGTTTTTT.

Details on this clone: Other DNA sequences in the same sample also yield this CDR3. The gene calls are TRBV3-1 (or the pseudogene TRBV3-2) and TRBJ2-7, with TRBD1 matching 10 bases. The CDR3 totals 15 residues. CDR1 and CDR2 from the germline V gene are LGHDT and YNNKEL (reference sequence). After removal of 1 base from V and 2 bases from J, the junction contained 2 bases not matched to a gene. The CDR3 DNA follows: TGTGCCAGCAGCCAAGGACAGGGGGCCCCCTACGAGCAGTACTTC. Encoded protein: CASSQGQGAPYEQYF.

The V gene is TRBV10-3, the J gene TRBJ1-4; 7 nucleotides line up with TRBD1. CDR1 is ENHRY and CDR2 is SYGVKD in the germline V gene. V dropped 10 bases and J dropped 6; count of bases not matched to a gene: 8. The CDR3 is made up of 13 amino acids. CDR3 nucleotide sequence: TGTGCCACGCAAGACAGGGCGGATGAAAAACTGTTTTTT. This encodes CATQDRADEKLFF.

This chain joins TRBV4-1 and TRBJ2-1; tentatively, D is TRBD2 (5 bases). Germline loops: CDR1 MGHRA, CDR2 YSYEKL. The V gene lost 4 bases and the J gene lost 0 bases, with 16 bases spanning the gap. The CDR3 sequence is 17 residues long. The CDR3 nucleotides read TGCGCCAGCAGCCTGCGCCCTAGCCCTAGCTCCTACAATGAGCAGTTCTTC. It codes for CASSLRPSPSSYNEQFF.

The chain couples TRBV9 to TRBJ2-5; 12 positions agree with TRBD2. The V gene's germline CDR1 is SGDLS and CDR2 YYNGEE. CDR3 length: 16 amino acids. V lost 0 bases and J lost 5; bases outside the gene matches: 5. The DNA for the CDR3 is TGTGCCAGCAGCGTAGAACTAGCGGGAGGTATGGAGACCCAGTACTTC. Protein product: CASSVELAGGMETQYF.

The chain employs TRBV10-1 and TRBJ2-7; 8 bases align to TRBD2. V lost 4 bases to trimming and J lost 0 bases; unmatched junction nucleotides: 5. Germline V gene lookup returns CDR1 WNHNN and CDR2 SYGVQD (reference sequence). The CDR3 length is 15 residues. The CDR3 DNA sequence: TGCGCCAGCAGTGTCGGTAGCGGGGCCTCCTACGAGCAGTACTTC. Translation: CASSVGSGASYEQYF.

The chain joins TRBV5-4 to TRBJ2-1; D perhaps matches TRBD1 (6 bases). V lost 2 bases and J 8 bases, leaving 11 bases between the germline ends. Germline CDR1 and CDR2: SGHNT and YYREEE (reference sequence). CDR3 length: 13 residues. CDR3 sequence (DNA): TGTGCCAGCAGCTTTACACAGGGCGATGAGCAGTTCTTC. As protein: CASSFTQGDEQFF.

The chain combines TRBV3-1 (or the pseudogene TRBV3-2) with TRBJ2-7; D unclear. V lost 5 bases and J lost 0, with 5 bases in between. CDR1 and CDR2 (germline): LGHDT, YNNKEL (reference sequence). The CDR3 spans 12 residues. CDR3 sequence: CASSGTSYEQYF. The CDR3 DNA is TGTGCCAGCAGCGGCACCTCCTACGAGCAGTACTTC.

V is TRBV4-3 and J is TRBJ1-1, with D tentatively TRBD1 (5 bases). The CDR3 has 15 residues. V dropped 0 bases and J dropped 0 bases, with 8 bases sitting between them. Germline CDR1 LGHNA, CDR2 YSLEER. CDR3 region: CASSQEVQVNTEAFF. The CDR3 nucleotides read TGCGCCAGCAGCCAAGAGGTACAGGTGAACACTGAAGCTTTCTTT.

The chain carries TRBV28 and TRBJ1-1; no clear D. V lost 3 bases and J 4 bases, leaving 6 bases between the germline ends. This CDR3 region has 12 residues. Germline V CDR1 and CDR2: MDHEN, SYDVKM. The CDR3 reads CASSFRSTEAFF. The CDR3 nucleotides are TGTGCCAGCAGTTTCCGCAGCACTGAAGCTTTCTTT. Full variable domain (missing parts from reference TRBV28 and TRBJ1-1): DVKVTQSSRYLVKRTGEKVFLECVQDMDHENMFWYRQDPGLGLRLIYFSYDVKMKEKGDIPEGYSVSREKKERFSLILESASTNQTSMYLCASSFRSTEAFFGQGTRLTVV.

The V call is TRBV11-2, the J call TRBJ1-2; 7 bases map to TRBD1. Looked up from germline, CDR1 is SGHAT and CDR2 is FQNNGV. This CDR3 comprises 17 residues. The junction had 18 bases not matched to a gene; V was cut back by 3 bases and J by 8 bases. As DNA, the CDR3 is TGTGCCAGCAGCTTTACGCCGGGACAGAGGACCCCCTTGGGCTACACCTTC. Translating it yields CASSFTPGQRTPLGYTF.

The rearrangement joins TRBV5-4 to TRBJ1-6; 10 bases fit TRBD1. The germline CDR1 and CDR2 sequences are SGHNT and YYREEE (reference sequence). The CDR3 is 14 amino acids. Trimming took 3 bases from V and 10 from J; bases not matched to a gene: 4. CDR3 loop: CASSSTGGPSPLHF. The CDR3 DNA follows: TGTGCCAGCAGCTCGACAGGGGGCCCCTCACCCCTCCACTTT.

This clone was seen more than once but under ten times. V and J are TRBV27 and TRBJ1-2, with 8 nucleotides matching TRBD1. V gave up 5 bases and J gave up 8 bases; unmatched junction bases: 13. The CDR3 spans 15 residues. Germline CDR1 reads MNHEY; CDR2 reads SMNVEV (reference sequence). Here the CDR3 DNA reads TGTGCCAGCAGTACCGACTTTAGGACAGGGAGAGGCTACACCTTC. Protein: CASSTDFRTGRGYTF.

This chain connects TRBV7-8 to TRBJ1-2; no clear D. Trimming took 1 base from V and 2 from J, leaving 8 bases between them. The germline CDR1 and CDR2 sequences are SGHVS and FQNEAQ. The CDR3 loop spans 14 amino acids. The DNA for the CDR3 is TGTGCCAGCAGCTTAGATTCAGGAAACTATGGCTACACCTTC. Translated: CASSLDSGNYGYTF.

Comment on this clone: In the same sample, other DNA sequences code for this CDR3. J is TRBJ2-1 and V is TRBV27; 9 bases map to TRBD2. V shed 4 bases and J 4 bases; nucleotides not matched to a gene: 5. From germline, CDR1 is MNHEY and CDR2 SMNVEV (reference sequence). This CDR3 region has 15 residues. The CDR3 DNA sequence: TGTGCCAGCAGTTCGGGACTAGCAGGATACAATGAGCAGTTCTTC. It specifies CASSSGLAGYNEQFF.

V gene TRBV6-2 or TRBV6-3 combines with J gene TRBJ1-5; D perhaps matches TRBD1 (5 bases). There are 17 residues in the CDR3. V was cut by 4 bases and J by 5 bases, with 21 bases left in between. CDR1 is MNHEY, CDR2 SVGEGT, per germline. This CDR3 is CASSSNSHGGIDQPQHF. The CDR3 nucleotides are TGTGCCAGCAGTTCTAACAGCCACGGGGGTATCGATCAGCCCCAGCATTTT.